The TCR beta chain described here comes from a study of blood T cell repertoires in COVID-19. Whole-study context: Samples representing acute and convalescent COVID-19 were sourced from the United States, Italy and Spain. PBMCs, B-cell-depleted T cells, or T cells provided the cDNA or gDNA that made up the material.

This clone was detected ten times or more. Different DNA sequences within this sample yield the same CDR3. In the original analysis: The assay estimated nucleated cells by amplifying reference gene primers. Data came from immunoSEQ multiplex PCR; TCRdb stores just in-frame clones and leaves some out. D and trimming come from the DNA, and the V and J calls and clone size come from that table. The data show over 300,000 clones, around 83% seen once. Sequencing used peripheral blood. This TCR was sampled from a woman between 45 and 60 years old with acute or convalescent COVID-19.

The CDR3 is CASSLTGMETQYF. The CDR3, as DNA: TGCGCCAGCAGCTTGACAGGGATGGAGACCCAGTACTTC. The chain carries TRBV5-1 and TRBJ2-5; maybe TRBD1 (6 bases). CDR1 SGHRS and CDR2 YFSETQ come from the germline V gene. Trimming stripped 1 base from V and 5 bases from J, with 9 bases between. The CDR3 sequence is 13 residues long. Full variable domain (missing parts from reference TRBV5-1 and TRBJ2-5): KAGVTQTPRYLIKTRGQQVTLSCSPISGHRSVSWYQQTPGQGLQFLFEYFSETQRNKGNFPGRFSGRQFSNSRSEMNVSTLELGDSALYLCASSLTGMETQYFGPGTRLLVL.